Listed below are T cell receptor beta chains from one sample, sequenced in a study of T-cell reconstitution after alpha-beta-depleted transplantation in children. TCRdb itself ran the PCR reads through MiXCR, one entry per CDR3 protein. This table has fewer than 700,000 distinct CDR3 sequences, 13% appearing once. The sequencing used PBMCs, mostly from graft donor cells, collected 360 days after TCRalphabeta/CD19-depleted stem cell transplant. These receptors were collected from a male patient younger than 18 who had a stem cell transplant for acute myeloid leukemia, so the T cells may come from the graft donor. Both conserved end residues are part of each CDR3. D genes are given only for firm matches. Rows give clone size only sometimes, using once, few, many, or a class for an expanded clone.

j_call v_call d_call clone_size cdr3_nt cdr3_aa
TRBJ2-1 TRBV20-1 TRBD2 few TGCAGTGCTAGAGATCCCTGGACTAGCGGGAGGCCCAATGAGCAGTTCTTC CSARDPWTSGRPNEQFF
TRBJ2-7 TRBV2 TRBD1 few TGTGCCAGCATAACAACCGGGACAGGAAGCTCCTACGAGCAGTACTTC CASITTGTGSSYEQYF
TRBJ2-3 TRBV4-3 TRBD2 . TGCGCCAGCAGCCGCGGGACTAGCGGGAGGAAAACAGATACGCAGTATTTT CASSRGTSGRKTDTQYF
TRBJ2-7 TRBV29-1 . few TGCAGCGTTGATTCGCCCCACCCCTACGAGCAGTACTTC CSVDSPHPYEQYF
TRBJ2-7 TRBV15 TRBD1 . TGTGCCACCAGCAGAGCACAGGGGGCCCTGGTAGCGAGTGAGCAGTACTTC CATSRAQGALVASEQYF
TRBJ2-7 TRBV10-2 . . TGCGCCAGCAGTGAGTCCCTAGACCTGTATAACTACGAGCAGTACTTC CASSESLDLYNYEQYF
TRBJ1-6 TRBV20-1 TRBD1 . TGCAGTGCTACAGGGGGACACGATAATTCACCCCTCCACTTT CSATGGHDNSPLHF
TRBJ1-3 TRBV30 . . TGTGCCTCCGGGATCTCAAACACCATATATTTT CASGISNTIYF
TRBJ2-7 TRBV30 . . TGTGCCTGGATGTCACCCTACGAGCAGTACTTC CAWMSPYEQYF
TRBJ1-2 TRBV27 TRBD1 few TGTGCCAGCAGTTCACCCCGGGACAGCAACTATGGCTACACCTTC CASSSPRDSNYGYTF
TRBJ2-5 TRBV28 . few TGTGCCAGCAGGAAGGTTCAAGAGACCCAGTACTTC CASRKVQETQYF
TRBJ2-7 TRBV6-2/TRBV6-3 TRBD1 few TGTGCCAGCAGTAACCCGGGACAGACCTACTTC CASSNPGQTYF
TRBJ2-7 TRBV7-3 TRBD2 few TGTGCCAGCAACCCGGGACTAGCGGGGAGATTCTACGAGCAGTACTTC CASNPGLAGRFYEQYF
TRBJ2-1 TRBV29-1 . many TGCAGCATCGTATGGGGGAATGAGCAGTTCTTC CSIVWGNEQFF
TRBJ2-5 TRBV4-2 TRBD1 . TGTGCCAGCAGCCAAGGCGGACAGGGGAGTGTGGAGACCCAGTACTTC CASSQGGQGSVETQYF
TRBJ2-7 TRBV6-2/TRBV6-3 . . TGTGCCAGCCGGGACATAGACGAGCAGTACTTC CASRDIDEQYF
TRBJ2-1 TRBV2 . many TGTGCCAGCAGTGAACAGGCCAATGAGCAGTTCTTC CASSEQANEQFF
TRBJ2-3 TRBV7-3 . . TGTGCCAGCAGCGATAAAAGGCACAGGGCGGCAGATACGCAGTATTTT CASSDKRHRAADTQYF
TRBJ2-1 TRBV27 TRBD2 few TGTGCCAGCAGTCTCATAGCGGGAGGGTTCGTAAATGAGCAGTTCTTC CASSLIAGGFVNEQFF
TRBJ2-3 TRBV4-3 . . TGCGCCAGCAGCCAACGTTCGTTCGGCACAGATACGCAGTATTTT CASSQRSFGTDTQYF
TRBJ2-3 TRBV18 . . TGTGCCAGCTCACCGGGGTCCGGAATCACAGATACGCAGTATTTT CASSPGSGITDTQYF
TRBJ1-1 TRBV7-2 . many TGTGCCAGCAGCTTAGCGTCAGGGATCTCTGAAGCTTTCTTT CASSLASGISEAFF
TRBJ2-6 TRBV3-1 . . TGTGCCAGCAGCCAAGTCCCCGGCCCTGGGGCCAACGTCCTGACTTTC CASSQVPGPGANVLTF
TRBJ1-5 TRBV7-2 TRBD1 many TGTGCCAGCAGCCTAACCGGGACAGGGATCAATCAGCCCCAGCATTTT CASSLTGTGINQPQHF
TRBJ2-1 TRBV5-1 TRBD2 few TGCGCCAGCAACCCATTTGTAGGAGCGGGAGGGAGAGATGAGCAGTTCTTC CASNPFVGAGGRDEQFF
TRBJ2-7 TRBV20-1 . . TGCAGTGCTACAGAGTTTCCTCGCTACGAGCAGTACTTC CSATEFPRYEQYF
TRBJ2-7 TRBV20-1 TRBD2 . TGCAGTGCGACTGTAGCGGGAGGTCTTTACGAGCAGTACTTC CSATVAGGLYEQYF
TRBJ2-5 TRBV4-2 . . TGTGCCAGCAGCCAAGATCGCAGGGAAGAGACCCAGTACTTC CASSQDRREETQYF
TRBJ1-2 TRBV27 . few TGTGCCAGCAGTTATAATCCCTATCAGGCAGGGAGCTATGGCTACACCTTC CASSYNPYQAGSYGYTF
TRBJ1-2 TRBV9 TRBD1 many TGTGCCAGCAGCGTAGGAGGACAGGGGGATGCAGGCTACACCTTC CASSVGGQGDAGYTF
TRBJ2-2 TRBV20-1 TRBD1 many TGCAGTGCTGGGGGGACAGGGGGTTCAACCGGGGAGCTGTTTTTT CSAGGTGGSTGELFF
TRBJ2-7 TRBV9 . . TGTGCCAGCAGCGTAGCCGGACACGGGGGAGGTAGCTCCTACGAGCAGTACTTC CASSVAGHGGGSSYEQYF
TRBJ2-2 TRBV7-8 TRBD1 . TGTGCCAGCAGCTTCCGACCAGGGGGCACCGGGGAGCTGTTTTTT CASSFRPGGTGELFF
TRBJ2-3 TRBV28 . few TGTGCCAGCAGTTTTCGAGTGATAGATACGCAGTATTTT CASSFRVIDTQYF
TRBJ2-7 TRBV5-1 TRBD2 . TGCGCCAGCAGCCCAAGGACTAGAGGGGACGAGCAGTACTTC CASSPRTRGDEQYF
TRBJ2-1 TRBV27 TRBD2 . TGTGCCAGCAGTCTAGTTAGCGGGAGGGCCAATGAGCAGTTCTTC CASSLVSGRANEQFF
TRBJ2-5 TRBV12-3/TRBV12-4 . . TGTGCCAGCAGTTTAACCACGACATGGTGGATACAAGAGACCCAGTACTTC CASSLTTTWWIQETQYF
TRBJ1-4 TRBV29-1 . . TGCAGCGTCTGGGATGAAAAACTGTTTTTT CSVWDEKLFF
TRBJ2-7 TRBV18 . . TGTGCCAGCTCACCGCTTCGCGGACCCTACGAGCAGTACTTC CASSPLRGPYEQYF
TRBJ2-1 TRBV7-3 . . TGTGCCAGCAGCCTACAGCGGGTCCTAACCTACAATGAGCAGTTCTTC CASSLQRVLTYNEQFF
TRBJ2-5 TRBV7-2 . . TGTGCCAGCAGTCCCGACAGGAATTGGGGAGAGACCCAGTACTTC CASSPDRNWGETQYF
TRBJ2-3 TRBV3-1 TRBD2 few TGTGCCAGCAGCCGCTGGACTAGCGGGAGCCCAGATACGCAGTATTTT CASSRWTSGSPDTQYF
TRBJ2-5 TRBV24-1 TRBD2 . TGTGCCGCCAGTGCCGCAAGACTAGCTTCGAAAGAGACCCAGTACTTC CAASAARLASKETQYF
TRBJ2-3 TRBV7-2 TRBD2 . TGTGCCAGCAGCTCCAGACTAGCGGGGGGCACAGATACGCAGTATTTT CASSSRLAGGTDTQYF
TRBJ2-7 TRBV6-2/TRBV6-3 TRBD2 many TGTGCCAGCAGTTACCTCGGAATAGCGGGAGGCGAGCAGTACTTC CASSYLGIAGGEQYF